The 20 T cell receptor beta chains presented below share a single source sample, sequenced in a study of blood T cell repertoires in COVID-19. Produced via immunoSEQ multiplex PCR; TCRdb's table is partial and in-frame only. The repertoire includes more than 150,000 clones, about 88% of them detected once, and more than 6.5% sits in the top ten. Material: PBMCs or T cells enriched from blood (not recorded which). The origin of the receptors is a woman aged 50 to 65 who had recovered from COVID-19.

This chain uses TRBV3-1 (or the pseudogene TRBV3-2) with TRBJ2-1, with D tentatively TRBD1 (5 bases). Trimming removed 3 bases from V and 11 bases from J, with 11 bases in between. Germline lookup yields CDR1 LGHDT and CDR2 YNNKEL (reference sequence). The CDR3 sequence is 12 residues long. The chain's CDR3 is CASSQVDSQQFF. The CDR3 DNA reads TGTGCCAGCAGCCAGGTCGACAGCCAGCAGTTCTTC.

The rearrangement uses TRBV5-1 and TRBJ2-7; 10 bases agree with TRBD1. The CDR3 totals 12 residues. CDR1 is SGHRS and CDR2 is YFSETQ in the germline V gene. J gave up 13 bases and V 4 bases, and 8 bases lay outside the gene matches. The CDR3 protein is CASSPTGQGFYF. The CDR3 nucleotides are TGCGCCAGCAGCCCCACGGGACAGGGGTTTTACTTC.

The rearrangement uses TRBV27 and TRBJ2-1; the match to TRBD2 covers 11 bases. This CDR3 has 18 residues. The germline V gene has CDR1 MNHEY and CDR2 SMNVEV (reference sequence). After removal of 4 bases from V and 2 bases from J, the junction contained 10 bases not matched to a gene. CDR3 in DNA: TGTGCCAGCAGTTCCCGGGGGCTAGCGGGAGGCACCTACAATGAGCAGTTCTTC. Encoded protein: CASSSRGLAGGTYNEQFF.

The J gene is TRBJ1-1, the V gene TRBV18; no clear D gene. The CDR3 contains 13 residues. Germline-derived CDR1 and CDR2 are KGHSH and LQKENI. V dropped 2 bases and J dropped 4 bases, with 8 bases sitting between them. This chain's CDR3 is CASSPYGSTEAFF. In nucleotides, the CDR3 is TGTGCCAGCTCACCATACGGGAGCACTGAAGCTTTCTTT.

CDR3 DNA: TGTGCCAGCAGCTTAGGGTGGGCTAGCGATAAAGCGGCGTACTTC. The encoded protein is CASSLGWASDKAAYF. The chain couples TRBV11-2 to TRBJ2-7; a weak D match, TRBD2 (6 bases). Germline values: CDR1 SGHAT, CDR2 FQNNGV. Trimming took off 1 base at V and 12 bases at J, with 22 bases between the two ends. The CDR3 covers 15 residues.

This chain joins TRBV27 and TRBJ1-2; a possible D gene is TRBD1 (5 bases). Deletions cut 3 bases from V and 4 bases from J, with 9 bases between. Germline V gene lookup returns CDR1 MNHEY and CDR2 SMNVEV (reference sequence). This CDR3 spans 13 amino acids. CDR3 amino acids: CASSFVGGYGYTF. CDR3 coding DNA: TGTGCCAGCAGTTTCGTGGGGGGCTATGGCTACACCTTC.

The V gene is TRBV7-2, the J gene TRBJ2-1; 9 bases map to TRBD2. V shed 3 bases, J shed 0 bases, and the junction held 9 bases outside the gene matches. The V gene's germline CDR1 is SGHTA and CDR2 FQGNSA. CDR3 size: 18 residues. The CDR3, as DNA: TGTGCCAGCAGCTTCCGTGGACTAGCGCTCCGCTCCTACAATGAGCAGTTCTTC. Protein: CASSFRGLALRSYNEQFF.

The V and J genes are TRBV30 and TRBJ2-2, with 12 bases fitting TRBD2. V lost 3 bases, J lost 0 bases, and 2 bases stayed unmatched. Germline values: CDR1 GTSNPN, CDR2 SVGIG (reference sequence). This CDR3 contains 16 residues. The CDR3 coding sequence is TGTGCCTGGAGACTAGCGGGAGGCCCGAACACCGGGGAGCTGTTTTTT. Its translation is CAWRLAGGPNTGELFF.

The V and J genes are TRBV4-1 and TRBJ2-1; 13 nucleotides line up with TRBD2. Trimming cost V 6 bases and J 3 bases; bases outside gene matches: 8. The germline V gene encodes CDR1 MGHRA and CDR2 YSYEKL. This CDR3 is 17 amino acids long. CDR3 amino acids: CASRQGLAGNFYNEQFF. CDR3 DNA: TGCGCCAGCAGGCAGGGACTAGCGGGAAATTTCTACAATGAGCAGTTCTTC.

The chain carries TRBV18 and TRBJ1-1; TRBD1 agrees at 7 bases. Germline-derived CDR1 and CDR2 are KGHSH and LQKENI. V lost 2 bases, J lost 2 bases, and 2 bases stayed unmatched. This CDR3 has 14 amino acids. The CDR3 sequence is CASSPRDRNTEAFF. The CDR3 coding sequence is TGTGCCAGCTCACCAAGGGACAGAAACACTGAAGCTTTCTTT.

Regarding this clone: Other nucleotide sequences in the sample specify the same CDR3. The rearrangement joins TRBV11-1 to TRBJ2-7; no reliable D call. CDR1 and CDR2 (germline): SGHAT, FQDESV (reference sequence). Deletions cut 5 bases from V and 0 bases from J, with 11 bases between. CDR3 length: 14 amino acids. The CDR3 DNA sequence: TGTGCCAGCAGCGACCTTTACAGCTCCTACGAGCAGTACTTC. It specifies CASSDLYSSYEQYF.

This clone was counted only a few times. This chain links TRBV13 with TRBJ1-4, with D maybe TRBD1 (5 bases). Germline V gives CDR1 PRHDT, CDR2 FYEKMQ (reference sequence). The CDR3 loop spans 15 amino acids. Trimming removed 6 bases at V and 5 bases at J, with 16 bases between. CDR3 sequence: CASRATGPGNEKLFF. CDR3 bases: TGTGCCAGCAGGGCTACAGGCCCTGGGAATGAAAAACTGTTTTTT.

This rearrangement joins TRBV15 to TRBJ1-6; TRBD1 matches at 7 bases. CDR1 LNHNV and CDR2 YYDKDF come from the germline V gene (reference sequence). Germline trimming cut 1 base from V and 6 bases from J; bases unmatched to any gene: 12. CDR3 length: 18 residues. CDR3 region: CATSRARSRGQSNSPLHF. CDR3 nucleotides: TGTGCCACCAGCAGAGCCCGTTCTCGGGGACAGAGTAATTCACCCCTCCACTTT.

This clone is a singleton in its sample. The chain is built from TRBV2 and TRBJ2-7; 7 bases agree with TRBD1. V lost 6 bases to trimming and J lost 5 bases; unmatched junction nucleotides: 7. The CDR3 runs to 13 residues. CDR1 SNHLY and CDR2 FYNNEI come from the germline V gene. In nucleotides, the CDR3 is TGTGCCAGCAGCGCGACAGGGAGCCACGAGCAGTACTTC. Encoded protein: CASSATGSHEQYF.

V is TRBV28 and J is TRBJ2-2, with unresolved D. CDR1 is MDHEN and CDR2 is SYDVKM in the germline V gene. This CDR3 is built from 16 residues. Trimming stripped 5 bases from V and 1 base from J, with 14 bases between. In DNA form, the CDR3 reads TGTGCCAGCAGTCCCCCGGCGACATGGAACACCGGGGAGCTGTTTTTT. Encoded protein: CASSPPATWNTGELFF.

DNA of the CDR3: TGTGCCAGCAGTTTCCTACCCGGTCCGGACATCGTGAGCACAGATACGCAGTATTTT. Its protein is CASSFLPGPDIVSTDTQYF. This chain joins TRBV6-2 or TRBV6-3 and TRBJ2-3; the D gene is possibly TRBD1 (5 bases). Trimming took off 4 bases at V and 0 bases at J, with 23 bases between the two ends. The CDR3 runs to 19 residues. Germline CDR1 and CDR2: MNHEY and SVGEGT.

The gene calls are TRBV21-1 and TRBJ2-3; the tabulated D call, TRBD2, remains unverified against the DNA. TRBV21-1 is marked as a pseudogene. The CDR3 has 15 residues. The CDR3 protein is CASSKKGEGTDTQYF. DNA for the CDR3: TGTGCCAGCAGCAAAAAGGGGGAGGGGACAGATACGCAGTATTTT.

In this sample, this clone turned up once. V and J are TRBV29-1 and TRBJ2-1; D unclear. The V end lost 0 bases, the J end lost 2 bases, and 11 bases lay between the germline ends. The CDR3 spans 15 residues. The germline CDR1 and CDR2 sequences are SQVTM and ANQGSEA. Here the CDR3 reads CSVEDPGLTYNEQFF. DNA of the CDR3: TGCAGCGTTGAAGATCCAGGCTTGACCTACAATGAGCAGTTCTTC.

The chain employs TRBV11-2 and TRBJ1-3; possibly TRBD1 for D (5 bases). V was trimmed by 2 bases and J by 3 bases, leaving 11 bases between them. From germline, CDR1 is SGHAT and CDR2 FQNNGV. The CDR3 totals 15 residues. As DNA, the CDR3 is TGTGCCAGCAGCTTAAATGGGGCCTTTGGAAACACCATATATTTT. Translating it yields CASSLNGAFGNTIYF.

V and J are TRBV5-1 and TRBJ1-3; D gene ambiguous. V shed 0 bases and J shed 0 bases, with 7 bases lying between them. Per germline, CDR1 SGHRS and CDR2 YFSETQ. This CDR3 is 15 amino acids long. The CDR3 loop is CASSLVANSGNTIYF. The CDR3 nucleotides read TGCGCCAGCAGCTTGGTGGCCAACTCTGGAAACACCATATATTTT.